The 32 T cell receptor beta chains given below trace back to one sample, sequenced in a study of blood T cell repertoires in COVID-19 (dated by TCRdb to about 2020). Library generation was performed with the immunoSEQ multiplex PCR assay. In its TCRdb copy, this immuneACCESS table keeps in-frame sequences only and misses some clones. Where compared with another copy, unresolved V genes explain less than half of these, and the others have no known cause. This sample gives about 42,000 clones in total; around four fifths of them show up just once. The ten largest clones represent about 4.9% of the sample. Sequenced sample: peripheral blood. The receptors shown here come from a man aged 50 to 60 with active COVID-19.

The chain uses TRBV6-2 or TRBV6-3 and TRBJ2-2; TRBD2 matches 12 bases. After removal of 4 bases from V and 0 bases from J, the junction contained 12 bases not matched to a gene. The CDR3 is 20 amino acids. The germline V gene has CDR1 MNHEY and CDR2 SVGEGT. The chain's CDR3 is CASSFDWLAGGRPNTGELFF. As DNA, the CDR3 is TGTGCCAGCAGTTTTGATTGGCTAGCGGGGGGGCGTCCGAACACCGGGGAGCTGTTTTTT.

This sequence joins TRBV4-1 and TRBJ2-2; 9 bases fit TRBD2. CDR1 and CDR2 from the germline V gene are MGHRA and YSYEKL. The CDR3 is 16 residues long. After removal of 0 bases from V and 1 base from J, the junction contained 0 bases not matched to a gene. CDR3 in DNA: TGCGCCAGCAGCCAAGAGACTAGCGGGAACACCGGGGAGCTGTTTTTT. It encodes CASSQETSGNTGELFF.

V and J are TRBV5-5 and TRBJ2-1, with 8 bases lining up with TRBD1. Germline lookup yields CDR1 SGHKS and CDR2 YYEKEE (reference sequence). Trimming took 0 bases from V and 4 from J; bases not matched to a gene: 3. This CDR3 has 15 amino acids. The chain's CDR3 is CASSLGTGLYNEQFF. CDR3 bases: TGTGCCAGCAGCTTGGGGACAGGGTTATACAATGAGCAGTTCTTC.

The chain recombines TRBV15 with TRBJ1-1, with D unclear. The germline V and J ends were trimmed by 4 bases and 4 bases, with 16 bases remaining between them. Germline lookup yields CDR1 LNHNV and CDR2 YYDKDF (reference sequence). The CDR3 spans 15 residues. CDR3 loop: CATSIHVGGPTEAFF. CDR3 DNA sequence: TGTGCCACCAGCATACACGTGGGCGGGCCCACTGAAGCTTTCTTT.

The rearrangement uses TRBV4-3 and TRBJ1-2; D ambiguous. CDR1 LGHNA and CDR2 YSLEER come from the germline V gene. The CDR3 spans 16 residues. V was shortened by 3 bases and J by 4 bases, with 18 bases between the two germline ends. The CDR3, as DNA: TGCGCCAGCAGCCAGGGGATAGCGTTGAGTCCCTATGGCTACACCTTC. Amino acid sequence: CASSQGIALSPYGYTF.

V is TRBV28 and J is TRBJ2-7; D is unclear. The CDR3 loop spans 12 amino acids. Germline V CDR1 and CDR2: MDHEN, SYDVKM. V dropped 3 bases and J dropped 1 base, with 4 bases sitting between them. As DNA, the CDR3 is TGTGCCAGCAGTTTCGGGTCCTACGAGCAGTACTTC. It is translated as CASSFGSYEQYF.

The V and J genes are TRBV7-3 and TRBJ2-5; 9 bases agree with TRBD1. This CDR3 is built from 16 residues. Germline CDR1 is SGHTA and CDR2 is FQGTGA. V lost 1 base to trimming and J lost 5 bases; unmatched junction nucleotides: 8. The CDR3 is CASSLNPRTGVETQYF. In nucleotides, the CDR3 is TGTGCCAGCAGCTTAAACCCCCGGACAGGGGTTGAGACCCAGTACTTC.

The chain carries TRBV2 and TRBJ1-5; D call uncertain. This CDR3 is 11 amino acids long. The V and J ends lost 6 bases and 4 bases respectively, with 4 bases between them. Germline V CDR1 and CDR2: SNHLY, FYNNEI. This CDR3 reads CASRANQPQHF. CDR3 nucleotide sequence: TGTGCCAGCAGGGCTAATCAGCCCCAGCATTTT.

V is TRBV7-3 and J is TRBJ2-1; 10 nucleotides agree with TRBD2. Germline lookup yields CDR1 SGHTA and CDR2 FQGTGA. The CDR3 has 16 residues. The junction had 14 bases not matched to a gene; V was cut back by 5 bases and J by 10 bases. The CDR3 reads CASSPSPSGSVSEQFF. CDR3 in DNA: TGTGCCAGCAGCCCCTCTCCTAGCGGGAGTGTCTCGGAGCAGTTCTTC.

V and J are TRBV7-2 and TRBJ2-3, with D tentatively TRBD2 (6 bases). Germline V gene sequence: CDR1 SGHTA, CDR2 FQGNSA. Trimming shortened V by 4 bases and J by 1 base, and 9 bases separated the two germline ends. The CDR3 extends over 14 amino acids. The CDR3 here is CASSSSGGTDTQYF. Written as DNA, the CDR3 is TGTGCCAGCAGCTCTTCGGGAGGCACAGATACGCAGTATTTT. Filled out from reference TRBV7-2 and TRBJ2-3, the complete variable domain reads GAGVSQSPSNKVTEKGKDVELRCDPISGHTALYWYRQSLGQGLEFLIYFQGNSAPDKSGLPSDRFSAERTGGSVSTLTIQRTQQEDSAVYLCASSSSGGTDTQYFGPGTRLTVL.

This clone appeared once. The chain carries TRBV19 and TRBJ2-7, with 7 positions matching TRBD1. The length of the CDR3 is 15 residues. Germline V gene lookup returns CDR1 LNHDA and CDR2 SQIVND (reference sequence). Trimming at V came to 8 bases and at J to 1 base, leaving 11 bases not matched to a gene. CDR3 region: CASHSGQAPSYEQYF. The DNA for the CDR3 is TGTGCCAGTCACTCCGGACAGGCCCCTTCCTACGAGCAGTACTTC.

The rearrangement uses TRBV3-1 (or the pseudogene TRBV3-2) and TRBJ2-2; TRBD2 matches at 7 bases. The CDR3 totals 14 residues. Germline V gene lookup returns CDR1 LGHDT and CDR2 YNNKEL (reference sequence). J was trimmed by 7 bases and V by 6 bases; bases with no gene match: 8. CDR3 sequence reads: CASSLASGIGELFF. The CDR3 nucleotides read TGTGCCAGCAGTCTCGCTAGCGGTATCGGGGAGCTGTTTTTT.

The count of this clone is one. This CDR3 reads CASSMGTAYGYTF. CDR3 nucleotides: TGTGCCAGTAGTATGGGGACAGCCTATGGCTACACCTTC. The chain carries TRBV19 and TRBJ1-2; 7 nucleotides agree with TRBD1. Germline CDR1 and CDR2: LNHDA and SQIVND (reference sequence). The CDR3 contains 13 residues. Trimming at V came to 3 bases and at J to 4 bases, leaving 2 bases not matched to a gene.

V gene TRBV2 combines with J gene TRBJ2-5; a possible D gene is TRBD1 (6 bases). Trimming took 1 base from V and 5 from J, leaving 11 bases between them. Germline V gene sequence: CDR1 SNHLY, CDR2 FYNNEI. This CDR3 has 14 amino acids. CDR3 region: CASSEESRGETQYF. CDR3 sequence (DNA): TGTGCCAGCAGTGAAGAGAGTAGGGGGGAGACCCAGTACTTC.

Of note for this clone: Since no conserved phenylalanine or tryptophan closes the CDR3, a read error is the likely cause. The DNA is left out, because the CDR3 cannot be placed on it with certainty; the CDR3 is given as TCRdb lists it. The CDR3 is CASGLSDREPG. The gene calls are TRBV12-5 and TRBJ2-4; the table calls TRBD1, which could not be checked here. The CDR3 adds up to 11 amino acids, both ends counted. Per germline, CDR1 LGHNT and CDR2 FRNRAP.

This clone has only one observation. This chain joins TRBV11-3 and TRBJ2-1, with 10 bases aligning to TRBD2. J was trimmed by 8 bases and V by 3 bases; bases with no gene match: 4. The CDR3 loop spans 14 amino acids. Looked up from germline, CDR1 is SGHNT and CDR2 is YENEEA. CDR3 sequence reads: CASSFRLAGDEQFF. The CDR3 nucleotides are TGTGCCAGCAGCTTTCGGCTAGCGGGGGATGAGCAGTTCTTC.

J is TRBJ1-1 and V is TRBV19, with D possibly matching TRBD1 (6 bases). Trimming stripped 7 bases from V and 7 bases from J, with 10 bases between. Germline assignment: CDR1 LNHDA and CDR2 SQIVND (reference sequence). The CDR3 loop spans 11 amino acids. The CDR3 nucleotides read TGTGCCAGTACTGGACAGATTGAAGCTTTCTTT. It translates to CASTGQIEAFF.

The V and J genes are TRBV5-1 and TRBJ2-2, with D perhaps matching TRBD1 (6 bases). Germline CDR1 reads SGHRS; CDR2 reads YFSETQ. This CDR3 comprises 15 residues. V was cut by 5 bases and J by 4 bases, with 15 bases left in between. The CDR3: CASSPQGRSTGELFF. CDR3 in DNA: TGCGCCAGCAGTCCACAGGGTCGGAGCACCGGGGAGCTGTTTTTT.

This clone was detected once. This chain uses TRBV11-2 with TRBJ2-2; 9 positions match TRBD2. V lost 7 bases to trimming and J lost 8 bases; unmatched junction nucleotides: 14. The germline gives CDR1 SGHAT, CDR2 FQNNGV. The CDR3 is 16 amino acids. The CDR3 loop is CASIQRGASRVGELFF. The CDR3 DNA reads as TGTGCCAGCATCCAGCGGGGGGCCTCTCGGGTTGGGGAGCTGTTTTTT.

V and J are TRBV18 and TRBJ2-6; the match to TRBD1 covers 8 bases. J lost 0 bases, V lost 6 bases, and 10 bases had no gene match. This CDR3 region has 18 residues. Germline V gene lookup returns CDR1 KGHSH and CDR2 LQKENI. CDR3 nucleotides: TGTGCCAGCTCTCGGGACAGGCCTAACAACTCTGGGGCCAACGTCCTGACTTTC. Amino acid sequence: CASSRDRPNNSGANVLTF.

The chain has TRBV3-1 (or the pseudogene TRBV3-2) and TRBJ1-5; 7 nucleotides agree with TRBD1. The CDR3 is 19 amino acids. Trimming took 0 bases from V and 7 from J; bases not matched to a gene: 18. Germline V gives CDR1 LGHDT, CDR2 YNNKEL (reference sequence). The CDR3 sequence: CASSQEWVRQGRLLQPQHF. CDR3 in DNA: TGTGCCAGCAGCCAAGAGTGGGTCAGACAGGGTCGGCTATTACAGCCCCAGCATTTT.

The rearrangement links TRBV6-2 or TRBV6-3 to TRBJ1-5, with TRBD1 as a possible D gene (6 bases). The V gene's germline CDR1 is MNHEY and CDR2 SVGEGT. With 4 bases removed from V and 2 bases from J, the gap between germline ends came to 9 bases. The CDR3 is made up of 14 amino acids. The CDR3 sequence is CASSLWTGNQPQHF. Written as DNA, the CDR3 is TGTGCCAGCAGTTTATGGACAGGCAATCAGCCCCAGCATTTT.

This chain uses TRBV3-1 (or the pseudogene TRBV3-2) with TRBJ2-2, with a weak D call TRBD2 (5 bases). Per germline, CDR1 LGHDT and CDR2 YNNKEL (reference sequence). The V gene lost 1 base and the J gene lost 6 bases, with 12 bases spanning the gap. The CDR3 length is 15 residues. CDR3 sequence: CASSQGGLRSGELFF. The CDR3 DNA reads TGTGCCAGCAGCCAAGGAGGGTTGCGCTCCGGGGAGCTGTTTTTT.

This sequence joins TRBV5-4 and TRBJ2-1; TRBD2 aligns across 16 bases. The V gene end was trimmed by 4 bases and the J gene end by 16 bases; junction bases not matched to a gene: 11. This CDR3 region has 15 residues. Germline CDR1 and CDR2: SGHNT and YYREEE (reference sequence). CDR3: CASSLQGTSGGARFF. For the CDR3, the DNA is TGTGCCAGCAGCCTGCAAGGGACTAGCGGGGGGGCACGATTCTTC.

This chain joins TRBV9 and TRBJ2-1; 10 bases match TRBD2. V shed 0 bases and J 8 bases; nucleotides not matched to a gene: 5. The CDR3 has 15 amino acids. Germline V gene data show CDR1 as SGDLS and CDR2 as YYNGEE. The CDR3 region is CASSVASGRVYEQFF. The CDR3 coding sequence is TGTGCCAGCAGCGTAGCTAGCGGGAGAGTCTATGAGCAGTTCTTC.

The CDR3 region has the DNA TGTGCCAGCAGCTTCGCGGACAGGGTGCCCTACAATGAGCAGTTCTTC. Translating it yields CASSFADRVPYNEQFF. This sequence joins TRBV7-6 and TRBJ2-1; 8 bases map to TRBD1. The trim removed 3 bases at V and 2 bases at J, leaving 6 bases unmatched. Germline CDR1 reads SGHVS; CDR2 reads FNYEAQ. The CDR3 runs to 16 residues.

The chain couples TRBV9 to TRBJ2-2; 7 nucleotides agree with TRBD2. Germline CDR1 reads SGDLS; CDR2 reads YYNGEE. Trimming removed 0 bases from V and 4 bases from J; junction bases left unmatched: 9. CDR3 length: 17 residues. In DNA form, the CDR3 reads TGTGCCAGCAGCGTAGGTGGGGCGGGAGTTCTCACCGGGGAGCTGTTTTTT. Amino acid sequence: CASSVGGAGVLTGELFF.

This clone was observed a handful of times. The rearrangement joins TRBV27 to TRBJ2-1; D is possibly TRBD2 (7 bases). This CDR3 contains 16 residues. From germline, CDR1 is MNHEY and CDR2 SMNVEV (reference sequence). V was trimmed by 2 bases and J by 7 bases, leaving 18 bases between them. CDR3 loop: CASSLRQGGGLNEQFF. The CDR3 DNA follows: TGTGCCAGCAGTTTACGGCAGGGAGGGGGGTTAAATGAGCAGTTCTTC.

The sample holds a few counts of this clone. The rearrangement joins TRBV7-9 to TRBJ2-7, with 9 bases fitting TRBD2. Trimming at V came to 6 bases and at J to 3 bases, leaving 6 bases not matched to a gene. Germline assignment: CDR1 SEHNR and CDR2 FQNEAQ (reference sequence). The CDR3 is 14 amino acids. CDR3 residues: CASSTPSGIYEQYF. CDR3 DNA sequence: TGTGCCAGCAGTACTCCTAGCGGGATCTACGAGCAGTACTTC.

The chain uses TRBV10-3 and TRBJ2-2; unclear D gene. Germline V gives CDR1 ENHRY, CDR2 SYGVKD. This CDR3 contains 14 residues. Trimming left V 6 bases short and J 4 bases short, with 12 bases between. In DNA form, the CDR3 reads TGTGCCATCAGAGCTGGAGCGAGCACCGGGGAGCTGTTTTTT. The encoded protein is CAIRAGASTGELFF.

The chain recombines TRBV9 with TRBJ2-6; 9 bases fit TRBD2. The CDR3 is 18 amino acids. The germline V gene encodes CDR1 SGDLS and CDR2 YYNGEE. V trimming: 0 bases; J trimming: 0 bases; junction bases outside the gene matches: 4. CDR3 DNA sequence: TGTGCCAGCAGCGTAGTCCCTAGCGGGGACTCTGGGGCCAACGTCCTGACTTTC. This gives the protein CASSVVPSGDSGANVLTF.

The chain carries TRBV4-1 and TRBJ1-2; D is perhaps TRBD1 (5 bases). CDR3 size: 14 residues. V was pared by 1 base and J by 6 bases, with 12 bases between. CDR1 and CDR2 from the germline V gene are MGHRA and YSYEKL. The CDR3 loop reads CASSQAQAKDGYTF. The CDR3, as DNA: TGCGCCAGCAGCCAAGCACAGGCTAAAGATGGCTACACCTTC.